The 3 T cell receptor beta chains listed next were all sequenced from one sample in a study of T cell repertoires in cytomegalovirus infection. TCRdb passed the reads through MiXCR, listing each CDR3 protein once. Altogether about 57,000 distinct CDR3 sequences are present, 20% being singletons, with the ten largest covering more than 65%. Their cognate antigens are unknown. Sequenced here: CD8+ T cells from cultured PBMCs, sampled from culture after CMV antigen stimulation. The receptors were sampled from a human donor in good health (CMV status not recorded). Some clones in this sample may be carry-over from other donors' samples.

This clonotype was seen only a few times. This sequence joins TRBV5-6 and TRBJ2-3; 8 nucleotides match TRBD1. CDR3 size: 16 residues. After removal of 3 bases from V and 4 bases from J, the junction contained 10 bases not matched to a gene. Germline V gives CDR1 SGHDT, CDR2 YYEEEE. CDR3 region: CASSYLVGQGADTQYF. The DNA for the CDR3 is TGTGCCAGCAGCTACCTGGTTGGACAGGGAGCAGATACGCAGTATTTT.

The chain joins TRBV27 to TRBJ1-2; 8 bases map to TRBD1. Looked up from germline, CDR1 is MNHEY and CDR2 is SMNVEV (reference sequence). The CDR3 has 15 amino acids. Germline trimming cut 6 bases from V and 4 bases from J; bases unmatched to any gene: 10. The CDR3 spells CASSKDRGSLYGYTF. The CDR3 DNA reads TGTGCCAGCAGCAAAGACAGGGGATCTCTCTATGGCTACACCTTC.

This chain uses TRBV12-3 or TRBV12-4 with TRBJ1-1, with 7 bases identical to TRBD1. CDR3 length: 14 amino acids. After removal of 6 bases from V and 5 bases from J, the junction contained 9 bases not matched to a gene. In nucleotides, the CDR3 is TGTGCCAGCAGACAGGGACAGCCTGGGACTGAAGCTTTCTTT. This sequence encodes CASRQGQPGTEAFF.